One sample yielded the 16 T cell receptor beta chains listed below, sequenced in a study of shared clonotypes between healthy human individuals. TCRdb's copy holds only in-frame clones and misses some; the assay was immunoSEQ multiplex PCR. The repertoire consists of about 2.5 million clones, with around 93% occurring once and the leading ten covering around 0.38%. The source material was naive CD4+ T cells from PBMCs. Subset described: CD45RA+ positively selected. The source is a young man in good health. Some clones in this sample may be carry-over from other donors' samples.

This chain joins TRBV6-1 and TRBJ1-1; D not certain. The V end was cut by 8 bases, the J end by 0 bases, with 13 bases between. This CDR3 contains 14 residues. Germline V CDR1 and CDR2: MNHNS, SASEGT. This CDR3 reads CASQSQSMNTEAFF. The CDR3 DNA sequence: TGTGCCAGCCAATCACAGTCCATGAACACTGAAGCTTTCTTT.

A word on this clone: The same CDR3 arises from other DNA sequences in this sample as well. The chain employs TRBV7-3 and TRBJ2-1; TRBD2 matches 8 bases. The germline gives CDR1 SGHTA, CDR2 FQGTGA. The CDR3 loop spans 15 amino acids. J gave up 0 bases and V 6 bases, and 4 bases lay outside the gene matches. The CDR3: CASSPGGSSYNEQFF. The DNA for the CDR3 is TGTGCCAGCAGTCCGGGGGGGAGCTCCTACAATGAGCAGTTCTTC.

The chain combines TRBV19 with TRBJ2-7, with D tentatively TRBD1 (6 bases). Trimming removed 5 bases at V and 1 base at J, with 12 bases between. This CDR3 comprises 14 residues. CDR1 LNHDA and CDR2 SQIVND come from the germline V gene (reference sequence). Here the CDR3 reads CASSSQGHSYEQYF. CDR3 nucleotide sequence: TGTGCCAGTAGTTCGCAGGGACATTCCTACGAGCAGTACTTC.

CDR3: CASSSRDTRTDTQYF. Here the CDR3 DNA reads TGTGCCAGCAGCTCGCGAGACACCCGCACAGATACGCAGTATTTT. The chain combines TRBV7-8 with TRBJ2-3, with unresolved D. The germline V gene has CDR1 SGHVS and CDR2 FQNEAQ. There are 15 residues in the CDR3. With 4 bases removed from V and 1 base from J, the gap between germline ends came to 12 bases. Full variable domain (remainder filled in from reference TRBV7-8 and TRBJ2-3): GAGVSQSPRYKVAKRGQDVALRCDPISGHVSLFWYQQALGQGPEFLTYFQNEAQLDKSGLPSDRFFAERPEGSVSTLKIQRTQQEDSAVYLCASSSRDTRTDTQYFGPGTRLTVL.

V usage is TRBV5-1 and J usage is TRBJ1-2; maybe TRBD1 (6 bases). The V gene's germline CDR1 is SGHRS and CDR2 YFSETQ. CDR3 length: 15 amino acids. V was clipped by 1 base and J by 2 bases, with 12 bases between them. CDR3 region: CASSLKGDTNYGYTF. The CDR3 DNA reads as TGCGCCAGCAGCTTGAAAGGGGACACAAACTATGGCTACACCTTC.

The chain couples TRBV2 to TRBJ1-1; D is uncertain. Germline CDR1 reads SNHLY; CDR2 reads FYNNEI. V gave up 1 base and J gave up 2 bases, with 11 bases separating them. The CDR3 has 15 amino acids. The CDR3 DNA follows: TGTGCCAGCAGTGAAGTACGAAGCACTAACACTGAAGCTTTCTTT. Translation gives CASSEVRSTNTEAFF. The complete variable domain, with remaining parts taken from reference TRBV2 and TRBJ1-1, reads EPEVTQTPSHQVTQMGQEVILRCVPISNHLYFYWYRQILGQKVEFLVSFYNNEISEKSEIFDDQFSVERPDGSNFTLKIRSTKLEDSAMYFCASSEVRSTNTEAFFGQGTRLTVV.

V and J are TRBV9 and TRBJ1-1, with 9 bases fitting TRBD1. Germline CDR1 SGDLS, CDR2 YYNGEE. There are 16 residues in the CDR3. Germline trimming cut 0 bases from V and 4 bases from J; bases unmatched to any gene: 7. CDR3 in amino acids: CASSVGDRAGGTEAFF. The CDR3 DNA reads TGTGCCAGCAGCGTAGGGGACAGGGCGGGGGGCACTGAAGCTTTCTTT.

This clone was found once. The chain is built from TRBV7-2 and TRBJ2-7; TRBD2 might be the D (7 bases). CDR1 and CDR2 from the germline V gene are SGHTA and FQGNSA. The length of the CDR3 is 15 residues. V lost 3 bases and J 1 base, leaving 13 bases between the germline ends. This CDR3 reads CASSLIGRGSYEQYF. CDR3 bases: TGTGCCAGCAGCTTGATAGGGAGGGGGTCCTACGAGCAGTACTTC.

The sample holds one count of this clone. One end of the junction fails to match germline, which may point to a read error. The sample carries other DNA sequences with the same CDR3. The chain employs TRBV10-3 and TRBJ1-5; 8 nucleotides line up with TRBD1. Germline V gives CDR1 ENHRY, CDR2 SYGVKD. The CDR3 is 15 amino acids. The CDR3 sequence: CAISQDRGGNQPQHF. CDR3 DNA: TGTGCCATCAGCCAAGACAGGGGAGGCAATCAGCCCCAACATTTT.

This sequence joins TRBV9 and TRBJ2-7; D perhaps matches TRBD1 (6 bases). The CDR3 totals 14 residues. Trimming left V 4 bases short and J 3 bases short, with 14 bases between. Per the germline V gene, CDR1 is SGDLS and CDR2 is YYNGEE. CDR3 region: CASSLGDRNYEQYF. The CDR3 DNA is TGTGCCAGCAGCCTCGGAGACAGGAACTACGAGCAGTACTTC.

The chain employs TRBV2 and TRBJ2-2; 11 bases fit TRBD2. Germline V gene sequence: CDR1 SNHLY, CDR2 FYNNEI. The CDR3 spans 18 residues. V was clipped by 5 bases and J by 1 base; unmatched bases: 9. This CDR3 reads CASSFSGRASKNTGELFF. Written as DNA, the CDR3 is TGTGCCAGCAGTTTTAGCGGGAGGGCAAGCAAGAACACCGGGGAGCTGTTTTTT. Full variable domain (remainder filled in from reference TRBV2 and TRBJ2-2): EPEVTQTPSHQVTQMGQEVILRCVPISNHLYFYWYRQILGQKVEFLVSFYNNEISEKSEIFDDQFSVERPDGSNFTLKIRSTKLEDSAMYFCASSFSGRASKNTGELFFGEGSRLTVL.

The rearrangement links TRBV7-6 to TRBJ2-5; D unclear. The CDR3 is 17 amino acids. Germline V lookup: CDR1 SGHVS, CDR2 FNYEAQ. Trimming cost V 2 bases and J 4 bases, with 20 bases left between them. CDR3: CASSLYSPLLWGETQYF. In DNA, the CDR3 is TGTGCCAGCAGCTTATATTCCCCGCTTCTATGGGGAGAGACCCAGTACTTC.

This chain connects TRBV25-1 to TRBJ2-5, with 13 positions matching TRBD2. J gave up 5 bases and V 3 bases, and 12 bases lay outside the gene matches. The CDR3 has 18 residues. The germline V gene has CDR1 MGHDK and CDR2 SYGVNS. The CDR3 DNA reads TGTGCCAGCAGTGAGGGTTTACTAGCGGGAGGGGGATGGGAGACCCAGTACTTC. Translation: CASSEGLLAGGGWETQYF.

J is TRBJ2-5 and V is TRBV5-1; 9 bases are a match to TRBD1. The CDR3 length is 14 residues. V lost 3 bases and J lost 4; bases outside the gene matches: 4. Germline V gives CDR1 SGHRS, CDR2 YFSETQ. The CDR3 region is CASSWGQGTETQYF. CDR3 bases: TGCGCCAGCAGCTGGGGACAGGGTACAGAGACCCAGTACTTC.

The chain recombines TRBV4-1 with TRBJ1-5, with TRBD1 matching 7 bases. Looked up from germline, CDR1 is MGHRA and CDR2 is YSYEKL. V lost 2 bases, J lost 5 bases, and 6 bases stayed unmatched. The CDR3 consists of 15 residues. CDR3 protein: CASSQREQGHQPQHF. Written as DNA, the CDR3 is TGCGCCAGCAGCCAACGGGAACAGGGGCATCAGCCCCAGCATTTT.

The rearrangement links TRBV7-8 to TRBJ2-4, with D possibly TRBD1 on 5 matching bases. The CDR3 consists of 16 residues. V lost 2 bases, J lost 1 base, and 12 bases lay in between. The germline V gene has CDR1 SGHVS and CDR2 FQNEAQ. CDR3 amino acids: CASSLSEGDAKNIQYF. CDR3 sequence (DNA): TGTGCCAGCAGCTTATCGGAAGGGGATGCCAAAAACATTCAGTACTTC.